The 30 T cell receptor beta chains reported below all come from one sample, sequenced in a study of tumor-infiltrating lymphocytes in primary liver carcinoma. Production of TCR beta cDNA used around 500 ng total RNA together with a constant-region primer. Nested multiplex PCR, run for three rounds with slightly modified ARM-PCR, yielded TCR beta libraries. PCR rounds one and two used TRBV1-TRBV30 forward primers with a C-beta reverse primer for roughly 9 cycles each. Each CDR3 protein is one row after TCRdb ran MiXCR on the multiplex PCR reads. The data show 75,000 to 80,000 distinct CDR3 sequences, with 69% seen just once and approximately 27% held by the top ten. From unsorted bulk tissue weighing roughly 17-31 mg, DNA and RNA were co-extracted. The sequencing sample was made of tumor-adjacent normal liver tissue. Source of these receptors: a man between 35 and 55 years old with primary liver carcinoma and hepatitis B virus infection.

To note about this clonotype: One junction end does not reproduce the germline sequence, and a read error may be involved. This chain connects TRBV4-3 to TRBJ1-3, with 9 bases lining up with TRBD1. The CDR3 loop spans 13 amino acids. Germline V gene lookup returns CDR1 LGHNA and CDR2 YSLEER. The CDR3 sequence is CASSQDRGYTLYF. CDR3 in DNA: TGCGCCAGCAGCCAGGACAGGGGATACACCTTATATTTT.

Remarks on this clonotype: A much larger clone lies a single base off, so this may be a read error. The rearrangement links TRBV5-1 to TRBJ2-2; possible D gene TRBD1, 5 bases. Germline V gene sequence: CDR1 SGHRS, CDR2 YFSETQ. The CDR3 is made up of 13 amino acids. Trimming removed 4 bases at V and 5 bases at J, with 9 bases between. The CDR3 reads CASSISGTGELFF. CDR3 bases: TGCGCCAGCAGCATATCAGGGACCGGGGAGCTGTTTTTT.

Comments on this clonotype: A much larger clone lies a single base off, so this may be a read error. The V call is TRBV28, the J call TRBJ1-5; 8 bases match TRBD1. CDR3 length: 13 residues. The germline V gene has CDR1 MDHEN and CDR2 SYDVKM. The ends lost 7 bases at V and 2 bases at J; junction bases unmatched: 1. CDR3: CASTTGGNQPQHF. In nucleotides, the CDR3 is TGTGCCAGCACGACAGGGGGCAATCAGCCCCAGCATTTT.

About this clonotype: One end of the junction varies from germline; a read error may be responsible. Here the CDR3 reads CAISAVHEQYF. The CDR3 DNA reads TGTGCCATCAGTGCCGTCCACGAGCAGTACTTC. V gene TRBV2 combines with J gene TRBJ2-7; no definite D call. The germline gives CDR1 SNHLY, CDR2 FYNNEI. The CDR3 is 11 amino acids.

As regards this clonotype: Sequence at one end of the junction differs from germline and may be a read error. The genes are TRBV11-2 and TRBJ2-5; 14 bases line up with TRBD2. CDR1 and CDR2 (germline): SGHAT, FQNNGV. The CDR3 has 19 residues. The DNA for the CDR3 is TGTGCCTGCAGCGAATCCGGGACTAGCGGGGGTTTGGGCCAAGGGACCCAGTACTTC. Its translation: CACSESGTSGGLGQGTQYF.

CDR3 region: CASRALGANQETQYF. The CDR3 DNA is TGTGCCAGCAGAGCACTGGGGGCGAACCAAGAGACCCAGTACTTC. J is TRBJ2-5 and V is TRBV6-1; possibly TRBD1 for D (6 bases). CDR1 MNHNS and CDR2 SASEGT come from the germline V gene. Trimming removed 6 bases from V and 0 bases from J, with 14 bases in between. The CDR3 has 15 residues.

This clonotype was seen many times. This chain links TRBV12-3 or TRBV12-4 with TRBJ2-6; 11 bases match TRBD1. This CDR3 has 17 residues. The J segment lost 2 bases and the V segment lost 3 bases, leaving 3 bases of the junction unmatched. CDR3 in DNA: TGTGCCAGCAGTTTTGGACAGGGGGCGCCTGGGGCCAACGTCCTGACTTTC. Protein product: CASSFGQGAPGANVLTF.

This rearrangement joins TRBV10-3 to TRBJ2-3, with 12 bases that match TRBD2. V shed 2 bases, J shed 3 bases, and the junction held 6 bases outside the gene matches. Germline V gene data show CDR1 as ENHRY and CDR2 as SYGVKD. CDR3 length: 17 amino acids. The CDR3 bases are TGTGCCATCAGTGAGCCAGGACTAGCGGGAACGACAGATACGCAGTATTTT. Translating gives CAISEPGLAGTTDTQYF.

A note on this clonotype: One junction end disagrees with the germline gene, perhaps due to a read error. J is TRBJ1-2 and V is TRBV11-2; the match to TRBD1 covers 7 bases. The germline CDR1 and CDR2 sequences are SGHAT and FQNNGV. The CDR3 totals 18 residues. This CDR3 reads CTSSFFPRGQGWPYCYTF. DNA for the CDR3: TGTACCAGCAGCTTTTTTCCTAGGGGGCAGGGATGGCCCTATTGCTACACCTTC.

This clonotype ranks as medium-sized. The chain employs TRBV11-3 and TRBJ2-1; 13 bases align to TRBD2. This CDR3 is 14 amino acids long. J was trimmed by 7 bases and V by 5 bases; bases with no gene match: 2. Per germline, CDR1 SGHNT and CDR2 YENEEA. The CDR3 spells CASSQTSGRNEQFF. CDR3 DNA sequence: TGTGCCAGCAGCCAGACTAGCGGGAGGAATGAGCAGTTCTTC. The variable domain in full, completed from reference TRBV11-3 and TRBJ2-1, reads EAGVVQSPRYKIIEKKQPVAFWCNPISGHNTLYWYLQNLGQGPELLIRYENEEAVDDSQLPKDRFSAERLKGVDSTLKIQPAELGDSAVYLCASSQTSGRNEQFFGPGTRLTVL.

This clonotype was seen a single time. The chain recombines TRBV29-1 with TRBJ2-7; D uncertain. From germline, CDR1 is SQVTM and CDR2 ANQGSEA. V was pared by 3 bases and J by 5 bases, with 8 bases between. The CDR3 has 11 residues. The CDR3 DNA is TGCAGCGTTGAGATTGGGGACGAGCAGTACTTC. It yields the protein CSVEIGDEQYF.

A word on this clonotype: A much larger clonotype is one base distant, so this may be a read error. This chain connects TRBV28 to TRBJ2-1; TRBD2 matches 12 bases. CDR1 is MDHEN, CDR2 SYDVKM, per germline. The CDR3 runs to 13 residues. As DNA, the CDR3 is TGTGCCAGCAGTCCCTCTAGCGGGAGGGAGCAGTTATTC. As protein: CASSPSSGREQLF.

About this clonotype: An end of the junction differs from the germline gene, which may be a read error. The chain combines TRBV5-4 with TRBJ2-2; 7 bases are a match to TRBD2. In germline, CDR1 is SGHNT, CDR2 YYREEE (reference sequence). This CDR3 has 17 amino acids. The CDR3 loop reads CTSSLVVWEGQGGELLF. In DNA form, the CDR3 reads TGTACCAGCAGCTTGGTGGTGTGGGAGGGCCAAGGCGGGGAGCTGCTTTTT.

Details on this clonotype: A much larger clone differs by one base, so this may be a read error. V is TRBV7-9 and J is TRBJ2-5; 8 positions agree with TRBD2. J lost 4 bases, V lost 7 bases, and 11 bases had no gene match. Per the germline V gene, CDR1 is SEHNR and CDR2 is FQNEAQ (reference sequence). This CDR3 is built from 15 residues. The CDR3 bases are TGTGCCAGCACCTTGTGGACTAGCATTGTAGAGACCCAGTACTTC. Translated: CASTLWTSIVETQYF.

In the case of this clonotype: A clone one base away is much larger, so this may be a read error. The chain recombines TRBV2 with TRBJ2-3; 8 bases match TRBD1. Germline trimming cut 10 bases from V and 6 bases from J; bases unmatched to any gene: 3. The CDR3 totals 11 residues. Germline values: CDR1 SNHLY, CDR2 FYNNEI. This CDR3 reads CAIRTGDTQYF. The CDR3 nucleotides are TGTGCCATAAGGACAGGGGATACGCAGTATTTT.

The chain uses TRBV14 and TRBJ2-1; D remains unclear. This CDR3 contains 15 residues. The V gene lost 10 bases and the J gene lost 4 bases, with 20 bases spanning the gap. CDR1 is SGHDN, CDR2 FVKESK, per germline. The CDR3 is CANNQDARLYNEQFF. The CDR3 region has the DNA TGTGCCAACAACCAAGATGCAAGGCTTTACAATGAGCAGTTCTTC.

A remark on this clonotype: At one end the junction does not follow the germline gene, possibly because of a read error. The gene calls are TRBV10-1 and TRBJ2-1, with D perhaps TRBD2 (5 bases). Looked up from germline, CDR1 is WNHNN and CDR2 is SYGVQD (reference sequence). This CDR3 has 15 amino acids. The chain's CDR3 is CASSPGIADYNERFF. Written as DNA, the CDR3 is TGCGCCAGCAGCCCCGGGATTGCGGATTACAATGAGCGGTTCTTC.

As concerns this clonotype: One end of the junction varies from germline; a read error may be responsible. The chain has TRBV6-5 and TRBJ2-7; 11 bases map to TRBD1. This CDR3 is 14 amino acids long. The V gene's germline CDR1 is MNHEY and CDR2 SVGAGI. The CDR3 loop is CAGSRDRGSHEQYF. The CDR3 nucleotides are TGTGCCGGCAGTAGGGACAGGGGGTCCCACGAGCAGTACTTC.

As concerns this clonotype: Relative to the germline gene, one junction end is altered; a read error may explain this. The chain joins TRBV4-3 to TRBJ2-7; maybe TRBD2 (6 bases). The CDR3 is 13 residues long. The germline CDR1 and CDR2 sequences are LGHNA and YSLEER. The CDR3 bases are TGCGCCTGCTCAACGGGGGACGGTTACGGGCAGTACTTC. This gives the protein CACSTGDGYGQYF.

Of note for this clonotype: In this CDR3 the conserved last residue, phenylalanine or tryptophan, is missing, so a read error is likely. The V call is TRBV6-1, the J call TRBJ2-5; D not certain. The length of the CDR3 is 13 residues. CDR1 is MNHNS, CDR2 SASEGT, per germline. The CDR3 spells CACSEWVFYDQYL. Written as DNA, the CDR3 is TGTGCCTGCAGTGAATGGGTTTTCTACGACCAGTACTTA.

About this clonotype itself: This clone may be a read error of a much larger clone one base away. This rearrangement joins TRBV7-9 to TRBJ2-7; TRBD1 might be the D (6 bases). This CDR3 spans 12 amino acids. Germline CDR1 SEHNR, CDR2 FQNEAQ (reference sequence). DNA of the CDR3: TGTGCCAGCAGCTGGACAGCCTACGAGCAGTGCTTC. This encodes CASSWTAYEQCF.

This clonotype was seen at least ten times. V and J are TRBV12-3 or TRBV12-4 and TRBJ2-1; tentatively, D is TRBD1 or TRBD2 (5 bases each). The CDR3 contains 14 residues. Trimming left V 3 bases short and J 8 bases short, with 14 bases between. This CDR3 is CASSLGTAIYEQFF. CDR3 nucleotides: TGTGCCAGCAGTTTGGGGACGGCAATATATGAGCAGTTCTTC.

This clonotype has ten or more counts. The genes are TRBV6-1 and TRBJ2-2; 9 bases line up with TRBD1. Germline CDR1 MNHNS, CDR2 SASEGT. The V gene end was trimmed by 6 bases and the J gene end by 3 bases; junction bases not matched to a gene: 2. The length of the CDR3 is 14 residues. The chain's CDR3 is CASSTGGDTGELFF. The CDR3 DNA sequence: TGTGCCAGCAGCACAGGGGGCGACACCGGGGAGCTGTTTTTT.

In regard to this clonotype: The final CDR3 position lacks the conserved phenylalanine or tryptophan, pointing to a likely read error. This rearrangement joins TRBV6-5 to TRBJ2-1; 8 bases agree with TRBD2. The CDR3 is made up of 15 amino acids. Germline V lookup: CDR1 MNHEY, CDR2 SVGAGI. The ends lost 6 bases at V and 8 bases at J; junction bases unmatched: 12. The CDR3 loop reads CASRRSGTRWDEQFL. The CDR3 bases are TGTGCCAGCAGGCGATCTGGGACTAGATGGGATGAGCAGTTCTTA.

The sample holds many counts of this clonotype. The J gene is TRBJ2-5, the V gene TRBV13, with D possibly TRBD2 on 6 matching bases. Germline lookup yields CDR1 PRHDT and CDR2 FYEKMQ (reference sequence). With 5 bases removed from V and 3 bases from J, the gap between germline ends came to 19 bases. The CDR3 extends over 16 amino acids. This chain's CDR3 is CASSPTRRGGEETQYF. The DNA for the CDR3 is TGTGCCAGCAGCCCTACCCGGAGAGGAGGGGAAGAGACCCAGTACTTC.

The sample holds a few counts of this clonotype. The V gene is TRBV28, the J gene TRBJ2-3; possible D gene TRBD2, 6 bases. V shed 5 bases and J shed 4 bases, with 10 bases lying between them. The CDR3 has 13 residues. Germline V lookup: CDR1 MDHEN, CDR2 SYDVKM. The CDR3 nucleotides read TGTGCCAGCAGTGAACGGGAGTCAGATACGCAGTATTTT. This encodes CASSERESDTQYF.

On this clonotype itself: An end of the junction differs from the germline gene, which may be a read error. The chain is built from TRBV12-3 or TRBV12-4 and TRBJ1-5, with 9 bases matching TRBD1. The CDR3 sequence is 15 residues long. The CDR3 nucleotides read TGTGCCAGCTGTCCGCGGGGACAGGGTAATCAGTCCCAGCATTTT. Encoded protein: CASCPRGQGNQSQHF.

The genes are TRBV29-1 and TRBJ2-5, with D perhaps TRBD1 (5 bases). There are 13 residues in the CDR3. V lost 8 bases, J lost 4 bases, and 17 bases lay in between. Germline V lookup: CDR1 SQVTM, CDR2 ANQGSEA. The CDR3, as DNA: TGCAGCATTGGGCTCGGACAACCAGAGACCCAGTACTTC. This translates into CSIGLGQPETQYF.

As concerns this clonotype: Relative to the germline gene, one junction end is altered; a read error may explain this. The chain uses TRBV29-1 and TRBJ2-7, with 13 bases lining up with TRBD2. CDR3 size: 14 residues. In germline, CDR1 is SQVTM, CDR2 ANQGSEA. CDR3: CSVVGLAGTYEKYF. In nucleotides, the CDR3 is TGCAGCGTTGTGGGACTAGCGGGGACCTACGAGAAGTACTTC.

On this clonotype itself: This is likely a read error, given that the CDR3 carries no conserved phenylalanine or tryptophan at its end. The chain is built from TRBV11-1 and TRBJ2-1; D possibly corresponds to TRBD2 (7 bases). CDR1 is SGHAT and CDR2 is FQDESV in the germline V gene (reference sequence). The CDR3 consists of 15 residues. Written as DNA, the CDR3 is TGTGCTAGCAGGGAGGGGACAATCCTCTCCGATGAGCAGTTCTCC. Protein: CASREGTILSDEQFS.